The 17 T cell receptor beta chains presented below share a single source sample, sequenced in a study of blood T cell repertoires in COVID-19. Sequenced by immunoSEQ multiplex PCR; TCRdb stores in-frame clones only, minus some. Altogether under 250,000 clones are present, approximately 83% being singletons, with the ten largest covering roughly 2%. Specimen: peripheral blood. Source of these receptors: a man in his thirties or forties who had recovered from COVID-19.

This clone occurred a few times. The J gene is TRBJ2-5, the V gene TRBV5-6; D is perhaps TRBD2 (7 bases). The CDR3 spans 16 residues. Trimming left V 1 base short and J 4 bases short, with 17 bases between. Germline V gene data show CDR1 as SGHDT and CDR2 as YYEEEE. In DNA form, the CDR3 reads TGTGCCAGCAGCTTGAGGGGGGGAAAGGGAGGAGAGACCCAGTACTTC. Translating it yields CASSLRGGKGGETQYF.

CDR3 nucleotide sequence: TGTGCCAGCAGTGAATCTTCAGGGGATAATTCACCCCTCCACTTT. Translated, it gives CASSESSGDNSPLHF. The chain couples TRBV2 to TRBJ1-6, with D possibly matching TRBD1 (6 bases). This CDR3 has 15 amino acids. In germline, CDR1 is SNHLY, CDR2 FYNNEI. V dropped 2 bases and J dropped 5 bases, with 10 bases sitting between them.

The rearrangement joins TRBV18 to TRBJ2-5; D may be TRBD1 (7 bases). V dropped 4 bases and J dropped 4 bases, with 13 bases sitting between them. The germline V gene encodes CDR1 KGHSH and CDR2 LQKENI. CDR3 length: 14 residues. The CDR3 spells CASSRMEGAETQYF. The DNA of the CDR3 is TGTGCCAGCTCACGGATGGAGGGGGCAGAGACCCAGTACTTC.

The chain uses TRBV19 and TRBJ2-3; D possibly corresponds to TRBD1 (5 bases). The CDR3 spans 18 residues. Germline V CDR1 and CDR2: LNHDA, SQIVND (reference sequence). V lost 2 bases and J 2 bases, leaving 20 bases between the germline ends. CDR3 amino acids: CASSIQPGHGPHTDTQYF. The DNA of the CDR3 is TGTGCCAGTAGTATACAGCCCGGACACGGCCCACACACAGATACGCAGTATTTT.

This chain's CDR3 is CASMVQTKDTIYF. CDR3 coding DNA: TGTGCCAGCATGGTACAGACGAAAGACACCATATATTTT. V gene TRBV6-5 combines with J gene TRBJ1-3; D gene uncertain. The germline CDR1 and CDR2 sequences are MNHEY and SVGAGI. V lost 7 bases and J 8 bases, leaving 15 bases between the germline ends. The CDR3 runs 13 residues.

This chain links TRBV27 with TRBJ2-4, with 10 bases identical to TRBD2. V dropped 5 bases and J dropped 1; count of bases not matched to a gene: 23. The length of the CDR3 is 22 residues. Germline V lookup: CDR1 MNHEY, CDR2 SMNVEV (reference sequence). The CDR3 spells CASSIEGARASGGLEAKNIQYF. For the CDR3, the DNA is TGTGCCAGCAGTATCGAGGGGGCTCGGGCTAGCGGGGGCCTGGAGGCCAAAAACATTCAGTACTTC.

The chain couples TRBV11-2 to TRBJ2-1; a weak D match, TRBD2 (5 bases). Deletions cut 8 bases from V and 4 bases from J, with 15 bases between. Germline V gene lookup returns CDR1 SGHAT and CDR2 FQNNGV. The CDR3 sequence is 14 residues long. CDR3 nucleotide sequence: TGTGCCAGCCACGGGGTCACCTTATACAATGAGCAGTTCTTC. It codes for CASHGVTLYNEQFF.

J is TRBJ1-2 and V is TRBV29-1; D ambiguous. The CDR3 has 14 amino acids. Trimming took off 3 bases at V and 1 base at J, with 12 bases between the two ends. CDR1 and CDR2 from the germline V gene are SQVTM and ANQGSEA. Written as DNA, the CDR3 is TGCAGCGTTGATGGAACGGGGATTAACTATGGCTACACCTTC. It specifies CSVDGTGINYGYTF. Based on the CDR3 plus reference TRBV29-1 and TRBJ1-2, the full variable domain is SAVISQKPSRDICQRGTSLTIQCQVDSQVTMMFWYRQQPGQSLTLIATANQGSEATYESGFVIDKFPISRPNLTFSTLTVSNMSPEDSSIYLCSVDGTGINYGYTFGSGTRLTVV.

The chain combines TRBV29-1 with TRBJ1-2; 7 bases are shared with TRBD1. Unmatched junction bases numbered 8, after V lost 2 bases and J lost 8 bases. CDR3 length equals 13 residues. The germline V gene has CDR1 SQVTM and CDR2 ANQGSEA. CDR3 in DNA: TGCAGCGTTGAACATGTGCAGGGGGAAGGCTACACCTTC. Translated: CSVEHVQGEGYTF.

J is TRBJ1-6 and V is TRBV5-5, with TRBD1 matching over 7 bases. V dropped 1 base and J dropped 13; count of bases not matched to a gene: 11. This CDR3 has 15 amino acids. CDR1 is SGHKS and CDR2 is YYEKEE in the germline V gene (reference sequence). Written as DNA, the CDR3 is TGTGCCAGCAGCTTGCTAGATCAGGGGGTTGTGCCCCTCCACTTT. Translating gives CASSLLDQGVVPLHF.

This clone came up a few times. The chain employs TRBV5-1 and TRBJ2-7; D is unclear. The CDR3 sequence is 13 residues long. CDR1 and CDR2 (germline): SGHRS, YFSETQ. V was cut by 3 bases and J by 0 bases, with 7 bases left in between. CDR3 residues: CASSSALSYEQYF. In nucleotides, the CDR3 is TGCGCCAGCAGCTCTGCACTCTCCTACGAGCAGTACTTC.

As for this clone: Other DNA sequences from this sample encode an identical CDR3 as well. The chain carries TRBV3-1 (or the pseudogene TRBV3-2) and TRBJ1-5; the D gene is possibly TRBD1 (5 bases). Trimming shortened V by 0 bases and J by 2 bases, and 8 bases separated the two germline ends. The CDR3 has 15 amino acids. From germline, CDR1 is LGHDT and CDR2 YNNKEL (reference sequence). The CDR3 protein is CASSQDSTGNQPQHF. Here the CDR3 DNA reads TGTGCCAGCAGCCAAGATTCGACAGGCAATCAGCCCCAGCATTTT.

Written as DNA, the CDR3 is TGCGCCAGCAGCTATAGCGGGGGACAAGAGACCCAGTACTTC. It encodes CASSYSGGQETQYF. This chain connects TRBV5-1 to TRBJ2-5; TRBD2 agrees at 9 bases. The trim removed 3 bases at V and 2 bases at J, leaving 2 bases unmatched. Germline lookup yields CDR1 SGHRS and CDR2 YFSETQ. CDR3 length: 14 amino acids.

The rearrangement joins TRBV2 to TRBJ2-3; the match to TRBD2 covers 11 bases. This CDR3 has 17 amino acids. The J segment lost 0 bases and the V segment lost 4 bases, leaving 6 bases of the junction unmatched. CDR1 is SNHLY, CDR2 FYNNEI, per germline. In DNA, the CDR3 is TGTGCCAGCAGTGGAGGTAGCGGGGGGGCTAGCACAGATACGCAGTATTTT. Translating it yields CASSGGSGGASTDTQYF.

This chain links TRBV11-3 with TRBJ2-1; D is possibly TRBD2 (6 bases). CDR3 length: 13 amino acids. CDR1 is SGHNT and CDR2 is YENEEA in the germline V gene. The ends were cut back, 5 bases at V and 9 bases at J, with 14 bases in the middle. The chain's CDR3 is CASSPGGRGEQFF. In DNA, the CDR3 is TGTGCCAGCAGCCCTGGCGGGCGGGGTGAGCAGTTCTTC.

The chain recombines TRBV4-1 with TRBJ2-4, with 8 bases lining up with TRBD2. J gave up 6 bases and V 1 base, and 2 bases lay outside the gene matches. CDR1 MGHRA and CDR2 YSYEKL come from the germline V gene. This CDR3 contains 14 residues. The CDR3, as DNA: TGCGCCAGCAGCCAAGGTGCGGGAGGAAACATTCAGTACTTC. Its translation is CASSQGAGGNIQYF.

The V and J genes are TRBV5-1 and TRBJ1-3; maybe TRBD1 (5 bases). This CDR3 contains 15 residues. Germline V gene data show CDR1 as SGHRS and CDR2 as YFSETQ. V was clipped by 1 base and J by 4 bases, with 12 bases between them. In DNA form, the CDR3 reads TGCGCCAGCAGCTTGAAAGGGGCCGAGGGAAACACCATATATTTT. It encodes CASSLKGAEGNTIYF. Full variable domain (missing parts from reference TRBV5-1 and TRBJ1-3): KAGVTQTPRYLIKTRGQQVTLSCSPISGHRSVSWYQQTPGQGLQFLFEYFSETQRNKGNFPGRFSGRQFSNSRSEMNVSTLELGDSALYLCASSLKGAEGNTIYFGEGSWLTVV.